In its sample, the clone carrying this T cell receptor (beta chain) was seen a few times. What it binds is unknown. The data derive from a study of metastatic and nonmetastatic thyroid tumors. General study findings and limits: A significant increase in TCR beta diversity was reportedly seen in malignant thyroid tumors relative to benign nodules, in blood and tumor.

Through MiXCR, TCRdb re-clonotyped the PCR reads. This sample carries roughly 16,000 clones, approximately 32% of them seen once, and the ten largest clones take 10% to 15%. Trimming left V 4 bases short and J 0 bases short, with 8 bases between. CDR1 LNHNV and CDR2 YYDKDF come from the germline V gene (reference sequence). This CDR3 region has 14 residues. No treatment of any kind had been given to any patient before thyroid surgery. What was sequenced was tumor tissue. The chain is built from TRBV15 and TRBJ2-3, with D hard to call. This sequence was found in a male donor with papillary thyroid cancer or a benign thyroid nodule (not recorded which). Some clones in this sample may be carry-over from other donors' samples. The chain's CDR3 is CATSNPSSTDTQYF. CDR3 sequence (DNA): TGTGCCACCAGCAACCCCTCTAGCACAGATACGCAGTATTTT.